A selection of T cell receptor beta chains follows, all from one sample in a study of shared clonotypes between healthy human individuals. TCRdb keeps only in-frame clones here, not all; method: immunoSEQ multiplex PCR. The sample consists of 2,500,000 or so clones, over 85% of them appearing once. What was sequenced was naive CD4+ T cells from PBMCs. The receptors shown here come from a man in his late teens or twenties in good health. Some clones in this sample may be carry-over from other donors' samples. The CDR3 runs from the conserved cysteine through the conserved F or W. Fields, in order: V gene, clone size, J gene, D gene, CDR3 protein, CDR3 DNA. The D gene is left open where the match is weak. Size is stated for part of the rows, as once, few or many counts, or as a class when the clone is expanded.

V: TRBV5-4
size: -
J: TRBJ2-3
D: TRBD2
CDR3: CASTATSGPSTDTQYF
DNA: TGTGCCAGCACGGCGACTAGCGGGCCAAGCACAGATACGCAGTATTTT

V: TRBV11-2
size: -
J: TRBJ1-3
D: -
CDR3: CASSPGWGSGNTIYF
DNA: TGTGCCAGCAGCCCCGGTTGGGGCTCTGGAAACACCATATATTTT

V: TRBV5-1
size: -
J: TRBJ1-5
D: -
CDR3: CASSLGPLGAGNQPQHF
DNA: TGCGCCAGCAGCTTGGGGCCACTCGGGGCCGGCAATCAGCCCCAGCATTTT

V: TRBV28
size: -
J: TRBJ2-1
D: -
CDR3: CASSLSLSPSSYNEQFF
DNA: TGTGCCAGCAGTTTATCCCTGTCTCCAAGCTCCTACAATGAGCAGTTCTTC

V: TRBV19
size: -
J: TRBJ2-1
D: -
CDR3: CASKDGRVILNEQFF
DNA: TGTGCCAGTAAGGATGGTCGGGTGATCTTGAATGAGCAGTTCTTC

V: TRBV4-2
size: once
J: TRBJ2-3
D: -
CDR3: CASSQEYRGSTDTQYF
DNA: TGTGCCAGCAGCCAAGAGTATCGGGGTTCCACAGATACGCAGTATTTT

V: TRBV7-9
size: -
J: TRBJ2-7
D: -
CDR3: CASSAAYEQYF
DNA: TGTGCCAGCAGCGCGGCCTACGAGCAGTACTTC

V: TRBV4-3
size: -
J: TRBJ2-3
D: -
CDR3: CASSQVRASTDTQYF
DNA: TGCGCCAGCAGCCAAGTTCGGGCTAGCACAGATACGCAGTATTTT

V: TRBV14
size: -
J: TRBJ2-1
D: -
CDR3: CASSQSGTYNEQFF
DNA: TGTGCCAGCAGCCAATCGGGTACCTACAATGAGCAGTTCTTC

V: TRBV28
size: -
J: TRBJ1-4
D: -
CDR3: CASSDRVVANEKLFF
DNA: TGTGCCAGCAGCGACCGGGTTGTGGCCAATGAAAAACTGTTTTTT